This is a list of T cell receptor beta chains from one sample in a study of control samples from healthy donors and cancer patients. Here immunoSEQ multiplex PCR was the method, and the copy in TCRdb shows in-frame clones only, minus some. The table lists roughly 180,000 clones, about nine tenths of them singletons. Sequences were obtained from blood. Receptors originate from a woman in her thirties or forties in good health. The CDR3 runs from the conserved cysteine through the conserved F or W. The D gene is left open where the match is weak. Some rows have no size entry. The others give once, few or many, or a class for an expanded clone.

J gene | clone size | CDR3 length | D gene | V gene | CDR3 protein | CDR3 DNA
TRBJ2-1 | . | 11 | . | TRBV6-6 | CASPSYNEQFF | TGTGCCAGCCCTTCTTACAATGAGCAGTTCTTC
TRBJ2-7 | . | 13 | . | TRBV7-2 | CASSLGPYYEQYF | TGTGCCAGCAGCTTAGGGCCCTACTACGAGCAGTACTTC
TRBJ2-2 | . | 15 | TRBD2 | TRBV6-5 | CASRLAGRGTGELFF | TGTGCCAGCAGACTAGCGGGCAGGGGCACCGGGGAGCTGTTTTTT
TRBJ2-1 | few | 16 | TRBD2 | TRBV4-2 | CASSQDASGGANEQFF | TGTGCCAGCAGCCAAGATGCTAGCGGGGGGGCCAATGAGCAGTTCTTC
TRBJ2-5 | . | 15 | . | TRBV11-2 | CASSLDFSVRETQYF | TGTGCCAGCAGCTTAGATTTTAGCGTCCGAGAGACCCAGTACTTC
TRBJ1-5 | . | 15 | . | TRBV7-8 | CASSLTRVWDQPQHF | TGTGCCAGCAGCTTAACAAGGGTATGGGATCAGCCCCAGCATTTT
TRBJ2-2 | once | 17 | TRBD1 | TRBV19 | CASSIPDRGPATGELFF | TGTGCCAGTAGTATCCCCGACAGGGGGCCGGCCACCGGGGAGCTGTTTTTT
TRBJ1-4 | . | 15 | TRBD1 | TRBV28 | CASSLTRGEYEKLFF | TGTGCCAGCAGCCTGACCAGGGGGGAGTATGAAAAACTGTTTTTT
TRBJ1-1 | . | 15 | . | TRBV15 | CATSRGRGGDAEAFF | TGTGCCACCAGCAGAGGTCGGGGGGGAGATGCTGAAGCTTTCTTT
TRBJ1-2 | . | 12 | TRBD1 | TRBV19 | CASKGTGVGYTF | TGTGCCAGTAAGGGGACAGGGGTTGGCTACACCTTC
TRBJ2-1 | . | 12 | . | TRBV5-4 | CASSLSGSEQFF | TGTGCCAGCAGCTTGTCCGGTTCTGAGCAGTTCTTC
TRBJ2-4 | . | 15 | . | TRBV19 | CASTSLELAKNIQYF | TGTGCCAGTACGTCCCTGGAGCTAGCCAAAAACATTCAGTACTTC
TRBJ2-3 | . | 15 | . | TRBV5-5 | CASSLARTSADTQYF | TGTGCCAGCAGCTTGGCTAGGACGAGCGCAGATACGCAGTATTTT
TRBJ1-5 | once | 16 | TRBD1 | TRBV9 | CASSVYRGKNNQPQHF | TGTGCCAGCAGCGTGTACAGGGGTAAGAACAATCAGCCCCAGCATTTT
TRBJ1-6 | . | 14 | . | TRBV19 | CASSIVGDNSPLHF | TGTGCCAGTAGTATAGTTGGGGATAATTCACCCCTCCACTTT
TRBJ1-5 | . | 13 | . | TRBV2 | CASTPEGIGAQHF | TGTGCCAGCACCCCCGAGGGGATCGGGGCCCAGCATTTT
TRBJ1-6 | . | 14 | TRBD1 | TRBV2 | CASNEGQPNSPLHF | TGTGCCAGCAACGAGGGACAGCCCAATTCACCCCTCCACTTT
TRBJ2-7 | . | 14 | TRBD2 | TRBV3-1/TRBV3-2 | CASSPTSGGGEQYF | TGTGCCAGCAGCCCGACTAGCGGGGGAGGTGAGCAGTACTTC
TRBJ2-4 | . | 15 | TRBD1 | TRBV5-1 | CASSVTGGGKNIQYF | TGCGCCAGCAGCGTTACAGGGGGCGGCAAAAACATTCAGTACTTC
TRBJ1-4 | . | 14 | TRBD1 | TRBV11-2 | CASSARGRDEKLFF | TGTGCCAGCAGCGCCAGGGGGCGCGATGAAAAACTGTTTTTT
TRBJ2-5 | once | 14 | . | TRBV29-1 | CSVHQGRAQETQYF | TGCAGCGTCCACCAGGGGAGGGCACAAGAGACCCAGTACTTC
TRBJ2-3 | . | 15 | . | TRBV9 | CASSVYEGDTDTQYF | TGTGCCAGCAGCGTATACGAGGGGGACACAGATACGCAGTATTTT
TRBJ2-3 | . | 13 | . | TRBV11-3 | CASSLEGPGTQYF | TGTGCCAGCAGCTTAGAAGGTCCAGGTACGCAGTATTTT
TRBJ2-5 | . | 14 | . | TRBV7-9 | CASTPPGGGETQYF | TGTGCCAGCACGCCCCCAGGGGGGGGCGAGACCCAGTACTTC
TRBJ2-7 | . | 13 | . | TRBV12-3/TRBV12-4 | CASSFYDTAGQYF | TGTGCCAGCAGTTTCTATGACACCGCTGGGCAGTACTTC
TRBJ2-1 | . | 18 | . | TRBV9 | CASSEGELGLGTYNEQFF | TGTGCCAGCAGCGAGGGGGAGTTGGGTTTGGGGACCTACAATGAGCAGTTCTTC
TRBJ2-2 | . | 15 | . | TRBV15 | CATSRDIQATGELFF | TGTGCCACCAGCAGAGATATCCAGGCCACCGGGGAGCTGTTTTTT
TRBJ2-1 | few | 13 | TRBD2 | TRBV7-9 | CAGRLAGTDEQFF | TGTGCCGGAAGACTAGCGGGGACCGATGAGCAGTTCTTC
TRBJ1-2 | . | 13 | . | TRBV5-1 | CASSWDGDYGYTF | TGCGCCAGCAGCTGGGACGGTGACTATGGCTACACCTTC
TRBJ2-1 | . | 15 | . | TRBV3-1/TRBV3-2 | CASSQSLEGGNEQFF | TGTGCCAGCAGCCAGTCCCTCGAGGGAGGCAATGAGCAGTTCTTC
TRBJ1-5 | . | 13 | . | TRBV19 | CASSMAGNQPQHF | TGTGCCAGTAGTATGGCCGGGAATCAGCCCCAGCATTTT
TRBJ1-1 | . | 15 | TRBD1 | TRBV3-1/TRBV3-2 | CASSPGQGLSTEAFF | TGTGCCAGCAGCCCCGGACAGGGGCTTAGCACTGAAGCTTTCTTT
TRBJ1-4 | . | 15 | TRBD1 | TRBV27 | CASSSLGQGEEKLFF | TGTGCCAGTTCCTCACTCGGACAGGGGGAAGAAAAACTGTTTTTT
TRBJ1-6 | . | 12 | . | TRBV6-1 | CASSEVPSPLHF | TGTGCCAGCAGTGAAGTTCCTTCGCCCCTCCACTTT
TRBJ2-7 | . | 15 | . | TRBV4-2 | CASSQEASVTGEQYF | TGTGCCAGCAGCCAAGAAGCGTCCGTTACGGGGGAGCAGTACTTC
TRBJ1-2 | . | 15 | . | TRBV2 | CASSERSGDNYGYTF | TGTGCCAGCAGTGAAAGGTCAGGGGATAACTATGGCTACACCTTC
TRBJ1-6 | . | 14 | . | TRBV2 | CASKRVTANSPLHF | TGTGCCAGCAAGAGGGTAACAGCTAATTCACCCCTCCACTTT
TRBJ1-1 | . | 15 | . | TRBV11-3 | CASSLVTAGNTEAFF | TGTGCCAGCAGCTTAGTTACAGCCGGGAACACTGAAGCTTTCTTT
TRBJ1-2 | . | 14 | . | TRBV11-2 | CASSLEWATYGYTF | TGTGCCAGCAGCTTAGAGTGGGCTACCTATGGCTACACCTTC
TRBJ1-2 | . | 15 | . | TRBV9 | CASSVKAEGLYGYTF | TGTGCCAGCAGCGTTAAGGCAGAGGGACTATATGGCTACACCTTC
TRBJ2-5 | . | 13 | TRBD2 | TRBV9 | CASSAGLEETQYF | TGTGCCAGCAGCGCTGGACTAGAGGAGACCCAGTACTTC
TRBJ2-1 | . | 16 | TRBD2 | TRBV19 | CASSRLAGGPYNEQFF | TGTGCCAGTAGCCGTCTAGCGGGGGGGCCATACAATGAGCAGTTCTTC
TRBJ1-3 | . | 15 | . | TRBV28 | CASSSAGFSGNTIYF | TGTGCCAGCAGCTCAGCGGGTTTCTCTGGAAACACCATATATTTT
TRBJ2-1 | . | 16 | . | TRBV27 | CASSLYLGTSYNEQFF | TGTGCCAGCAGTTTATACCTCGGGACCTCCTACAATGAGCAGTTCTTC
TRBJ1-6 | . | 12 | . | TRBV2 | CASSDLRSPLHF | TGTGCCAGCAGTGATCTTCGTTCACCCCTCCACTTT
TRBJ2-3 | . | 14 | . | TRBV7-9 | CAGTRGSGTDTQYF | TGTGCCGGGACGAGGGGTTCCGGGACAGATACGCAGTATTTT
TRBJ1-1 | . | 11 | . | TRBV19 | CASSIEIEAFF | TGTGCCAGTAGCATAGAGATTGAAGCTTTCTTT
TRBJ1-1 | . | 14 | . | TRBV5-1 | CASSFEGQGSEAFF | TGCGCCAGCAGCTTTGAAGGGCAGGGGTCTGAAGCTTTCTTT